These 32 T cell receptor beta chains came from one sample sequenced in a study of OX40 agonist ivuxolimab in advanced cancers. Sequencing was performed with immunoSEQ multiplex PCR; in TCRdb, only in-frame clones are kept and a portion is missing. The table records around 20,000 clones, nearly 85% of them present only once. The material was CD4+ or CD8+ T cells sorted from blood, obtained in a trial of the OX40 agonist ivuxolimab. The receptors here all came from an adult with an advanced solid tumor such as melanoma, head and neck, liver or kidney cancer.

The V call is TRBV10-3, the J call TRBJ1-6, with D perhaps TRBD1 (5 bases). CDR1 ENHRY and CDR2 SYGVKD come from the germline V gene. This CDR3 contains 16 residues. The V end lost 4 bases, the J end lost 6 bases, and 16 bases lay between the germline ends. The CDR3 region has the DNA TGTGCCATCAGTGCTCAGCAGGGAAGAGGTAATTCACCCCTCCACTTT. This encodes CAISAQQGRGNSPLHF.

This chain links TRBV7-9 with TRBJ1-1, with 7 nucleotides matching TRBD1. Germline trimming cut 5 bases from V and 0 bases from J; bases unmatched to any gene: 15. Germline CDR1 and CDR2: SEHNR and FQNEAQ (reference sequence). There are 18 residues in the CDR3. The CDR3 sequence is CASSRKQGTGLMNTEAFF. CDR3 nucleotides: TGTGCCAGCAGCCGAAAACAGGGGACGGGATTAATGAACACTGAAGCTTTCTTT. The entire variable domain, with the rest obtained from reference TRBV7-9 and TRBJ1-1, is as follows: DTGVSQNPRHKITKRGQNVTFRCDPISEHNRLYWYRQTLGQGPEFLTYFQNEAQLEKSRLLSDRFSAERPKGSFSTLEIQRTEQGDSAMYLCASSRKQGTGLMNTEAFFGQGTRLTVV.

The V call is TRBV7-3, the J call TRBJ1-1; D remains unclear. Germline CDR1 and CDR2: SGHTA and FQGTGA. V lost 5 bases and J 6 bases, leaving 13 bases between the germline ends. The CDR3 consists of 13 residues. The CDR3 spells CASSPQGGAEAFF. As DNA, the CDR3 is TGTGCCAGCAGCCCGCAAGGCGGGGCTGAAGCTTTCTTT.

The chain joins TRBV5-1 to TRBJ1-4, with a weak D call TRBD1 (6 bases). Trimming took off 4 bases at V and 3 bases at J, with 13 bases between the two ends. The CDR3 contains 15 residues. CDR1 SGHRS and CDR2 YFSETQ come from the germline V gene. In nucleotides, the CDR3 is TGCGCCAGCAGCGCCGGACAGACGGCTAATGAAAAACTGTTTTTT. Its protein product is CASSAGQTANEKLFF. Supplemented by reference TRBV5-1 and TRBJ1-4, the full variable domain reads KAGVTQTPRYLIKTRGQQVTLSCSPISGHRSVSWYQQTPGQGLQFLFEYFSETQRNKGNFPGRFSGRQFSNSRSEMNVSTLELGDSALYLCASSAGQTANEKLFFGSGTQLSVL.

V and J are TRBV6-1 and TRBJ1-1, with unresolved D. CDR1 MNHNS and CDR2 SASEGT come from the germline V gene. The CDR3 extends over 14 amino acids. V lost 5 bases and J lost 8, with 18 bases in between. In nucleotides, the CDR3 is TGTGCCAGCAGTTCTTACTCCCCTTTCCAAGAAGCTTTCTTT. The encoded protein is CASSSYSPFQEAFF.

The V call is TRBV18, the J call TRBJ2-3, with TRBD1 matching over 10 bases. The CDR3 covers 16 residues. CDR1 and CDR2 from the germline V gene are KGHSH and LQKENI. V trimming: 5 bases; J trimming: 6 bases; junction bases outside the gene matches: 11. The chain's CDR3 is CASSAIGTGESDTQYF. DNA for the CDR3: TGTGCCAGCTCAGCTATAGGGACAGGGGAATCCGATACGCAGTATTTT.

Here the CDR3 reads CASSLGSYNSPLHF. CDR3 DNA sequence: TGTGCCAGCAGCTTAGGAAGTTATAATTCACCCCTCCACTTT. The chain has TRBV11-1 and TRBJ1-6, with no clear D. CDR1 and CDR2 (germline): SGHAT, FQDESV (reference sequence). V dropped 1 base and J dropped 4 bases, with 5 bases sitting between them. The CDR3 runs to 14 residues. The whole variable domain, filled in from reference TRBV11-1 and TRBJ1-6, reads EAEVAQSPRYKITEKSQAVAFWCDPISGHATLYWYRQILGQGPELLVQFQDESVVDDSQLPKDRFSAERLKGVDSTLKIQPAELGDSAMYLCASSLGSYNSPLHFGNGTRLTVT.

Here the CDR3 DNA reads TGTGCCAGCAGCTGGACCGCCAACACTGAAGCTTTCTTT. Encoded protein: CASSWTANTEAFF. This sequence joins TRBV7-3 and TRBJ1-1; unclear D gene. Germline assignment: CDR1 SGHTA and CDR2 FQGTGA. Deletions cut 4 bases from V and 2 bases from J, with 8 bases between. The CDR3 runs 13 residues.

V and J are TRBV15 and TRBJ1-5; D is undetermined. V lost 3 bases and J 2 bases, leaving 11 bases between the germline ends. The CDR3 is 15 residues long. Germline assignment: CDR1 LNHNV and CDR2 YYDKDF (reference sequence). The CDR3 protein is CATSSPLRGNQPQHF. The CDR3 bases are TGTGCCACCAGCAGCCCCCTTCGAGGCAATCAGCCCCAGCATTTT.

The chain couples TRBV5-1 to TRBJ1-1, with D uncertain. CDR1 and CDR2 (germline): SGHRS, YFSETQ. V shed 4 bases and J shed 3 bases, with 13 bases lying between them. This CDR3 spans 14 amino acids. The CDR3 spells CASSVGGRDTEAFF. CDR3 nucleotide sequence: TGCGCCAGCAGCGTTGGAGGCCGGGACACTGAAGCTTTCTTT. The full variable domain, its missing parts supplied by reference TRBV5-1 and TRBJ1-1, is KAGVTQTPRYLIKTRGQQVTLSCSPISGHRSVSWYQQTPGQGLQFLFEYFSETQRNKGNFPGRFSGRQFSNSRSEMNVSTLELGDSALYLCASSVGGRDTEAFFGQGTRLTVV.

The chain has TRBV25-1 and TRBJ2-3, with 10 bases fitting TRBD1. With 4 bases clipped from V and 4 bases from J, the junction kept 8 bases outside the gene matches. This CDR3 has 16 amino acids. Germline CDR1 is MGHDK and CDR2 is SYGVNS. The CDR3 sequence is CASSGDRGPGSDTQYF. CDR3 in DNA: TGTGCCAGCAGTGGTGACAGGGGGCCAGGATCAGATACGCAGTATTTT.

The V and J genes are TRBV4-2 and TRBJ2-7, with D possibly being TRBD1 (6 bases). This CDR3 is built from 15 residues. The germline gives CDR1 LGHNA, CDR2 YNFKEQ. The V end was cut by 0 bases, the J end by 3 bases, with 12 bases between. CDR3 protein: CASSQDGQGLYEQYF. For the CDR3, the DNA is TGTGCCAGCAGCCAAGACGGGCAGGGGCTCTACGAGCAGTACTTC.

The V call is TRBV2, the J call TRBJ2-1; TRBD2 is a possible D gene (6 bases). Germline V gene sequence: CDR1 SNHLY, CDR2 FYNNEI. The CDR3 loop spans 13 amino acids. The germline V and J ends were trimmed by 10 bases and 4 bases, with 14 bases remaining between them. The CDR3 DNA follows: TGTGCCATACGGGGGAGATTTTACAATGAGCAGTTCTTC. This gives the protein CAIRGRFYNEQFF.

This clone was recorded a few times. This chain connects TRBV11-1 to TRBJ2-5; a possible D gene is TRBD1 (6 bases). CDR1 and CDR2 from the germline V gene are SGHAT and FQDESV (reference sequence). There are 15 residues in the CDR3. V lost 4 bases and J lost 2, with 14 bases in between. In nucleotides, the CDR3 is TGTGCCAGCAGCTCCAACAGGGTTAGGCAAGAGACCCAGTACTTC. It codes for CASSSNRVRQETQYF.

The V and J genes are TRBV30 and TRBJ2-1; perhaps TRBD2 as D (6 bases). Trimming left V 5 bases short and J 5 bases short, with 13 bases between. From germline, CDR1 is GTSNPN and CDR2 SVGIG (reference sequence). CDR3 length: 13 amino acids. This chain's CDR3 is CAWFPGLHNEQFF. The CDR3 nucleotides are TGTGCCTGGTTTCCGGGACTTCACAATGAGCAGTTCTTC.

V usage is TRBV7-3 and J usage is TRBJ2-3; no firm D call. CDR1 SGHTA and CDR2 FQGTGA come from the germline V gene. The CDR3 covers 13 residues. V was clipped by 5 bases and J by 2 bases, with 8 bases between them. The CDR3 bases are TGTGCCAGCAGCGTGACCAACACAGATACGCAGTATTTT. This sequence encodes CASSVTNTDTQYF.

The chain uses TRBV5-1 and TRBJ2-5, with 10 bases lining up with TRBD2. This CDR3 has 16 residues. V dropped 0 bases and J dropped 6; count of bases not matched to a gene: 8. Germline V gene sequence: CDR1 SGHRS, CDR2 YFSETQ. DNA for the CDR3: TGCGCCAGCAGCTTGGTGGCTAGCGGGAGCGGGAAGACCCAGTACTTC. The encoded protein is CASSLVASGSGKTQYF.

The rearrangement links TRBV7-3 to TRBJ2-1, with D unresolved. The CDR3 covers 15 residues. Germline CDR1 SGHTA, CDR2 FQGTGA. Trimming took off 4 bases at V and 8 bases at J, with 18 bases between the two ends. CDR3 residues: CASSYTGQFGDEQFF. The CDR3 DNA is TGTGCCAGCAGCTATACCGGGCAGTTTGGCGATGAGCAGTTCTTC. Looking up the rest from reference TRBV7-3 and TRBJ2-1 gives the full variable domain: GAGVSQTPSNKVTEKGKYVELRCDPISGHTALYWYRQSLGQGPEFLIYFQGTGAADDSGLPNDRFFAVRPEGSVSTLKIQRTERGDSAVYLCASSYTGQFGDEQFFGPGTRLTVL.

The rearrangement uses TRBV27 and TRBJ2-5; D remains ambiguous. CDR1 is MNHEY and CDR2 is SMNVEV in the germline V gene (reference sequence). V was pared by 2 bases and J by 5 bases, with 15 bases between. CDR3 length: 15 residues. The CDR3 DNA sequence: TGTGCCAGCAGTTTACTGGCCACCCGCCGGGAGACCCAGTACTTC. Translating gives CASSLLATRRETQYF.

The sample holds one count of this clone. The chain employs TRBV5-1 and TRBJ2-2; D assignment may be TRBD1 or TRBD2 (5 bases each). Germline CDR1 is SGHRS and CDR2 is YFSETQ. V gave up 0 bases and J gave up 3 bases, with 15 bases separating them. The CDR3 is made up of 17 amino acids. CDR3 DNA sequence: TGCGCCAGCAGCTTGGATACCCGGGACGCGGACACCGGGGAGCTGTTTTTT. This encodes CASSLDTRDADTGELFF. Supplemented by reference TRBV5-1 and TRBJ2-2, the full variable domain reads KAGVTQTPRYLIKTRGQQVTLSCSPISGHRSVSWYQQTPGQGLQFLFEYFSETQRNKGNFPGRFSGRQFSNSRSEMNVSTLELGDSALYLCASSLDTRDADTGELFFGEGSRLTVL.

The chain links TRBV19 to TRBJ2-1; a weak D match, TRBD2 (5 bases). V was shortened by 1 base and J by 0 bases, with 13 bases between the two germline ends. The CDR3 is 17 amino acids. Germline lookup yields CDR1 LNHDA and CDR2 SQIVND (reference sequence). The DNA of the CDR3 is TGTGCCAGTAGTATAGGTCCGGCTAGCAGCTCCTACAATGAGCAGTTCTTC. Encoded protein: CASSIGPASSSYNEQFF.

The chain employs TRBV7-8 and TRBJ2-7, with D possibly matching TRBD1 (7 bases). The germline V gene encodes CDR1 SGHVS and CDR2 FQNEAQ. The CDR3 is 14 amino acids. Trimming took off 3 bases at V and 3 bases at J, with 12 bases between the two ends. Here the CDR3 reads CASSFAGGGYEQYF. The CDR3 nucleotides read TGTGCCAGCAGCTTTGCAGGGGGAGGCTACGAGCAGTACTTC.

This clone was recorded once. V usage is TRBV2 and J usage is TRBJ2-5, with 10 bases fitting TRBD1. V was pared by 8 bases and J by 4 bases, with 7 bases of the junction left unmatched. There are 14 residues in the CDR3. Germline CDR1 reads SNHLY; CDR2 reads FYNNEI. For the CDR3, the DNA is TGTGCCAGCGCAGGACAGGGGGTGACAGAGACCCAGTACTTC. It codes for CASAGQGVTETQYF.

CDR3 loop: CASRVVDRSSTDTQYF. The CDR3 DNA follows: TGTGCCAGTAGAGTGGTGGACAGATCTAGCACAGATACGCAGTATTTT. The chain uses TRBV19 and TRBJ2-3; tentatively, D is TRBD1 (6 bases). The germline gives CDR1 LNHDA, CDR2 SQIVND (reference sequence). This CDR3 is built from 16 residues. Between the trimmed V and J ends, which lost 6 bases and 0 bases, there was a span of 16 bases.

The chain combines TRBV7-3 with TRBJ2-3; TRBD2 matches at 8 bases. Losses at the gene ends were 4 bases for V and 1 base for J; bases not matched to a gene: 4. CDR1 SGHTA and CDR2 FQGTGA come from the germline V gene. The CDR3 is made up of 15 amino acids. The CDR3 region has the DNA TGTGCCAGCAGCTCGTTGACTAGCGGCACAGATACGCAGTATTTT. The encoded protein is CASSSLTSGTDTQYF.

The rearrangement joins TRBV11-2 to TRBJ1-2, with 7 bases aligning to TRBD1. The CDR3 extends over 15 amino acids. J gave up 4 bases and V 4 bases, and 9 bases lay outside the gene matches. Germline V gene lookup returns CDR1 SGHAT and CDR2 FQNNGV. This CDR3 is CASSSRQGWLYGYTF. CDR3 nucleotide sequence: TGTGCCAGCAGCTCCCGACAGGGTTGGCTCTATGGCTACACCTTC.

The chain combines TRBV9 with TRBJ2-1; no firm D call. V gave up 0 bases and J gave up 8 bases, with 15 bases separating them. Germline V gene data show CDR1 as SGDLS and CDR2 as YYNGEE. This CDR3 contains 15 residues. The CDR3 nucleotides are TGTGCCAGCAGCGTAGAATGGAATTCTCGTGATGAGCAGTTCTTC. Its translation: CASSVEWNSRDEQFF.

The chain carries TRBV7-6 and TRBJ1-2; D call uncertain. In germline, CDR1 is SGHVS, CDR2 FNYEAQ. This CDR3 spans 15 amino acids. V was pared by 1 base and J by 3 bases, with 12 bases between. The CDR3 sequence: CASSLEDSADYGYTF. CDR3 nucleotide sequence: TGTGCCAGCAGCTTAGAAGACTCAGCAGACTATGGCTACACCTTC. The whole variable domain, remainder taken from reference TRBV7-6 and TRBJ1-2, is GAGVSQSPRYKVTKRGQDVALRCDPISGHVSLYWYRQALGQGPEFLTYFNYEAQQDKSGLPNDRFSAERPEGSISTLTIQRTEQRDSAMYRCASSLEDSADYGYTFGSGTRLTVV.

CDR3 region: CASSLAAGAFNSPLHF. In DNA form, the CDR3 reads TGTGCCAGCAGTTTAGCGGCAGGGGCTTTTAATTCACCCCTCCACTTT. V usage is TRBV27 and J usage is TRBJ1-6, with D possibly matching TRBD1 (6 bases). Germline assignment: CDR1 MNHEY and CDR2 SMNVEV (reference sequence). The V and J ends lost 2 bases and 6 bases respectively, with 14 bases between them. There are 16 residues in the CDR3.

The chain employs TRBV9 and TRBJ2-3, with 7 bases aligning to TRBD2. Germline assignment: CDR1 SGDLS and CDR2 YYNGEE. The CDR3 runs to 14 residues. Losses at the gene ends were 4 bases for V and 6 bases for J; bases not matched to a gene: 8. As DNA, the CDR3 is TGTGCCAGCAGCACACTAGCGCAACGCGATACGCAGTATTTT. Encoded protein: CASSTLAQRDTQYF.

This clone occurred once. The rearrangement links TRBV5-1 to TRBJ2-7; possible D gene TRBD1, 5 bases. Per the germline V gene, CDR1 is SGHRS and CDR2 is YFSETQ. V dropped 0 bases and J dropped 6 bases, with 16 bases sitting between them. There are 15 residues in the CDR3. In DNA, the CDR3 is TGCGCCAGCAGCTTGGAGGTGGCAGGGTCTGGCGAGCAGTACTTC. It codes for CASSLEVAGSGEQYF.

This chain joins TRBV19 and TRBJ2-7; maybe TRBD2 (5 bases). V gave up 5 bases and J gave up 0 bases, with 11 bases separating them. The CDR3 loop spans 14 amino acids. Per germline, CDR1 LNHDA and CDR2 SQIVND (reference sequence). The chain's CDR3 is CASSAQRGSYEQYF. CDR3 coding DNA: TGTGCCAGTAGTGCCCAACGGGGCTCCTACGAGCAGTACTTC.